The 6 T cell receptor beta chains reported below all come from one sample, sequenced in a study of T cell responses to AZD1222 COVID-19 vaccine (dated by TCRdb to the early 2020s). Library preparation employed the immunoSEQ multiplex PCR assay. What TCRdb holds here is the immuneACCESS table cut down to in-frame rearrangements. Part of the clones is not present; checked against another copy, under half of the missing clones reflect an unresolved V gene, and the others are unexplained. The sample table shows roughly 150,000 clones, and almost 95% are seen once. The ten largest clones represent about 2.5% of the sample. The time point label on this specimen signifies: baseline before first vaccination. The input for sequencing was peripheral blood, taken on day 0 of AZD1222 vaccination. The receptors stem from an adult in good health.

The CDR3 here is CASSPSSVTEETQYF. CDR3 sequence (DNA): TGTGCCAGCTCACCGTCGAGCGTTACAGAAGAGACCCAGTACTTC. The V gene is TRBV18, the J gene TRBJ2-5; D is unresolved. Trimming left V 3 bases short and J 3 bases short, with 14 bases between. CDR1 and CDR2 (germline): KGHSH, LQKENI. This CDR3 spans 15 amino acids.

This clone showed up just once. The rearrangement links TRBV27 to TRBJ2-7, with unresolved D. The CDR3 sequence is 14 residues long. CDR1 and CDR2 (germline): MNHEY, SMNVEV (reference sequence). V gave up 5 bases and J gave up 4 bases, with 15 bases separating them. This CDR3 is CASSRQGNLYEQYF. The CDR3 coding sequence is TGTGCCAGCAGTAGGCAAGGGAATCTGTACGAGCAGTACTTC.

This CDR3 reads CASSYDGGQETQYF. In DNA, the CDR3 is TGTGCCAGCAGTTACGATGGCGGCCAAGAGACCCAGTACTTC. The V gene is TRBV6-2 or TRBV6-3, the J gene TRBJ2-5; no definite D call. From germline, CDR1 is MNHEY and CDR2 SVGEGT. V dropped 2 bases and J dropped 1 base, with 8 bases sitting between them. This CDR3 is 14 amino acids long.

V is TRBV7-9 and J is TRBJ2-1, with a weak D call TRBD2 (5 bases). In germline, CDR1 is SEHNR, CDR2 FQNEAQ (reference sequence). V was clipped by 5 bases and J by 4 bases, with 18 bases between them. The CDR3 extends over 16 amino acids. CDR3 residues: CASSHPGSRLYNEQFF. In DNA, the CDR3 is TGTGCCAGCAGCCACCCGGGGAGTCGGCTGTACAATGAGCAGTTCTTC.

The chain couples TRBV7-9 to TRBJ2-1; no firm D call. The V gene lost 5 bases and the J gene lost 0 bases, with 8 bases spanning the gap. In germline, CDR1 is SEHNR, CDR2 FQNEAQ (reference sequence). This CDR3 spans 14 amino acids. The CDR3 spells CASSPSSSYNEQFF. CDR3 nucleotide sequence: TGTGCCAGCAGCCCGTCAAGCTCCTACAATGAGCAGTTCTTC.

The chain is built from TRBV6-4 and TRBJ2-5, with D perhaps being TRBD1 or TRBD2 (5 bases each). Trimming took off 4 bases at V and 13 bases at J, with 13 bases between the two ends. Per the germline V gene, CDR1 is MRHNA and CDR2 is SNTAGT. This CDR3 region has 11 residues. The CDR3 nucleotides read TGTGCCAGCAGTGGGGACCGAAAATCGTACTTC. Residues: CASSGDRKSYF.